These 11 T cell receptor beta chains came from one sample sequenced in a study of T-cell memory formation after mild COVID-19. MiXCR, run by TCRdb on the 5' RACE reads, gives a single entry per CDR3 protein. The sample records approximately 210,000 distinct CDR3 sequences, about 16% being singletons. The sequencing sample was made of PBMCs or a T cell subset sorted from them (not recorded which). The receptor source for this set is an adult woman who had mild COVID-19 (a few samples of this study predate the infection). Cell type and time point are not known.

This chain links TRBV25-1 with TRBJ2-7, with 8 bases fitting TRBD1. The CDR3 is made up of 12 amino acids. CDR1 MGHDK and CDR2 SYGVNS come from the germline V gene. Unmatched junction bases numbered 10, after V lost 10 bases and J lost 8 bases. CDR3: CATSGTGYQQYF. DNA of the CDR3: TGTGCCACCTCCGGGACAGGTTATCAGCAGTACTTC.

This clonotype has more than one count but fewer than ten. This sequence joins TRBV7-2 and TRBJ2-2, with TRBD1 matching over 10 bases. The CDR3 runs to 14 residues. The germline V gene encodes CDR1 SGHTA and CDR2 FQGNSA. J lost 7 bases, V lost 1 base, and 0 bases had no gene match. CDR3 bases: TGTGCCAGCAGCTTAGGGACAGGGGGCGGGGAGCTGTTTTTT. Residues: CASSLGTGGGELFF.

The chain has TRBV30 and TRBJ2-2; tentative D call: TRBD1 (8 bases). Germline values: CDR1 GTSNPN, CDR2 SVGIG (reference sequence). This CDR3 region has 13 residues. With 5 bases removed from V and 6 bases from J, the gap between germline ends came to 13 bases. The CDR3: CAWDTGGAGELFF. Here the CDR3 DNA reads TGTGCCTGGGACACAGGGGGGGCCGGGGAGCTGTTTTTT.

This chain joins TRBV3-1 and TRBJ1-1, with no clear D. In germline, CDR1 is LGHDT, CDR2 YNNKEL (reference sequence). This CDR3 is 12 amino acids long. Trimming removed 2 bases from V and 11 bases from J, with 12 bases in between. CDR3 loop: CASSQLDVGAFF. The CDR3 bases are TGTGCCAGCAGCCAATTGGACGTCGGCGCTTTCTTT.

The V gene is TRBV12-3 or TRBV12-4, the J gene TRBJ2-1; 10 nucleotides line up with TRBD2. Germline trimming cut 7 bases from V and 7 bases from J; bases unmatched to any gene: 13. There are 16 residues in the CDR3. CDR3 loop: CASTHYPGTSVNEQFF. The CDR3 DNA follows: TGTGCCAGCACCCATTACCCCGGGACTAGCGTTAATGAGCAGTTCTTC.

This clonotype occurred a few times. This chain links TRBV5-1 with TRBJ1-2; D not resolved. This CDR3 contains 14 residues. V dropped 4 bases and J dropped 4 bases, with 14 bases sitting between them. The V gene's germline CDR1 is SGHRS and CDR2 YFSETQ. CDR3 residues: CASSDGGVVYGYTF. As DNA, the CDR3 is TGCGCCAGCAGCGACGGCGGCGTAGTCTATGGCTACACCTTC.

J is TRBJ2-5 and V is TRBV6-2 or TRBV6-3; tentative D call: TRBD2 (6 bases). Germline V lookup: CDR1 MNHEY, CDR2 SVGEGT. This CDR3 has 14 residues. Trimming shortened V by 5 bases and J by 6 bases, and 16 bases separated the two germline ends. The CDR3 sequence is CASSPGGSGQTQYF. In DNA, the CDR3 is TGTGCCAGCAGTCCCGGAGGGAGTGGTCAGACCCAGTACTTC.

This clonotype was observed a handful of times. V gene TRBV9 combines with J gene TRBJ1-1; no reliable D call. With 0 bases removed from V and 4 bases from J, the gap between germline ends came to 10 bases. Looked up from germline, CDR1 is SGDLS and CDR2 is YYNGEE. The CDR3 consists of 14 residues. CDR3 bases: TGTGCCAGCAGCGTAGGGGCCGGGCTCACTGAAGCTTTCTTT. It is translated as CASSVGAGLTEAFF.

This clonotype has a handful of counts. The gene calls are TRBV27 and TRBJ1-6, with D unresolved. Germline V gene data show CDR1 as MNHEY and CDR2 as SMNVEV (reference sequence). The CDR3 extends over 14 amino acids. Trimming removed 0 bases at V and 4 bases at J, with 4 bases between. The DNA of the CDR3 is TGTGCCAGCAGTTTATCGGGTTATAATTCACCCCTCCACTTT. It yields the protein CASSLSGYNSPLHF.

V gene TRBV10-3 combines with J gene TRBJ2-7; D not resolved. CDR1 is ENHRY, CDR2 SYGVKD, per germline. CDR3 size: 13 residues. Trimming took 3 bases from V and 5 from J, leaving 11 bases between them. CDR3 loop: CAISEGLPNEQYF. The CDR3 bases are TGTGCCATCAGTGAAGGCCTTCCAAACGAGCAGTACTTC.

The chain is built from TRBV6-5 and TRBJ2-4; D might be TRBD2 (5 bases). CDR1 is MNHEY, CDR2 SVGAGI, per germline. Trimming removed 0 bases from V and 8 bases from J, with 8 bases in between. The CDR3 extends over 13 amino acids. The CDR3 here is CASSYSGRDIQYF. The DNA of the CDR3 is TGTGCCAGCAGTTACTCCGGGCGGGACATTCAGTACTTC.